This T cell receptor (beta chain) was captured in a study of response to subunit inactivated influenza vaccine. Findings of the study overall: The authors proposed limited new T cell recruitment per seasonal influenza vaccination.

This clonotype has a handful of counts. The antigen is undetermined. The CDR3 has 14 residues. Trimming took 2 bases from V and 0 from J; bases not matched to a gene: 4. Germline lookup yields CDR1 DFQATT and CDR2 SNEGSKA (reference sequence). In TCRdb, the RT-PCR reads were re-called with MiXCR into one record per CDR3 protein. The table lists about 570,000 distinct CDR3 sequences, around 11% of them singletons. Separately, the same data were catalogued under a study of T cells expressing NK-cell markers. This second study notes: UMIs accompanied the 5'RACE template switching by which TCR beta cDNA was made. All TCR beta repertoires analysed originated from sorted CD3+CD56+NKG2C+, CD3+CD56+NKG2C- and CD3+CD56-NKG2C+ T cells. A handful of donors showed these clonotypes also leading the CD3+CD56-NKG2C+ fraction.

This TCR came from a man aged 45-60 years who received an inactivated influenza vaccine. Source: PBMCs from blood, taken on the day of vaccination. This sequence joins TRBV20-1 and TRBJ2-7; 7 bases are a match to TRBD1. The CDR3 loop reads CSARSRQGSYEQYF. The CDR3, as DNA: TGCAGTGCTAGATCCCGACAGGGCTCCTACGAGCAGTACTTC.